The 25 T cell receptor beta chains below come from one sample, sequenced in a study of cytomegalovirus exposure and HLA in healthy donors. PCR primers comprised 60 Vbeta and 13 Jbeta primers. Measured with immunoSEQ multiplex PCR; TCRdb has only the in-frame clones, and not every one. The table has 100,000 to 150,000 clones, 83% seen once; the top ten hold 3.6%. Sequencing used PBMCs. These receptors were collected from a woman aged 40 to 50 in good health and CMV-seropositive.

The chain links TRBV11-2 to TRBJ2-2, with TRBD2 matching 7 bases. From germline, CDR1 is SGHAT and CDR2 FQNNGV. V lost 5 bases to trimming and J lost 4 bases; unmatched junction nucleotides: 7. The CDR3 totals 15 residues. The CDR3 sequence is CASSNFGRATGELFF. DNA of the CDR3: TGTGCCAGCAGCAACTTTGGGAGGGCCACCGGGGAGCTGTTTTTT.

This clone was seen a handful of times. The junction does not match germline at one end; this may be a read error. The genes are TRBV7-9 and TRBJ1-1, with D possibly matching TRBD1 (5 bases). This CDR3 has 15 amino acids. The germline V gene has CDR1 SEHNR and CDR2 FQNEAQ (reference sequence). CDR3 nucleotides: TGTTCCAGCAGCCAGTATCTGGGGGGAAGTTCTGAAGCTTTCTTT. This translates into CSSSQYLGGSSEAFF.

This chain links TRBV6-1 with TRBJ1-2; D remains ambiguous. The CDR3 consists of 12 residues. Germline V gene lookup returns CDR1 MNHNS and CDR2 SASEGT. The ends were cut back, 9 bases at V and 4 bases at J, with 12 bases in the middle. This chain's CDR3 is CASNPGLYGYTF. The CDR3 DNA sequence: TGTGCCAGTAACCCCGGACTCTATGGCTACACCTTC.

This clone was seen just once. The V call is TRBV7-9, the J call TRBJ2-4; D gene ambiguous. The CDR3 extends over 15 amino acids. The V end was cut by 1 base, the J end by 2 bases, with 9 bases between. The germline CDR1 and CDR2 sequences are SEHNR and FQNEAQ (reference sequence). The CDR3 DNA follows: TGTGCCAGCAGCTTAGTTATAAATTCCAAAAACATTCAGTACTTC. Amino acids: CASSLVINSKNIQYF.

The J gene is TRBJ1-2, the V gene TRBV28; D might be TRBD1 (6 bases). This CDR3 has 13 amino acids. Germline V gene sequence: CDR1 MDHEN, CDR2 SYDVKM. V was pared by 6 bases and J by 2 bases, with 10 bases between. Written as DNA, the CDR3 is TGTGCCAGCAGGTACACAGGGAACTATGGCTACACCTTC. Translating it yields CASRYTGNYGYTF.

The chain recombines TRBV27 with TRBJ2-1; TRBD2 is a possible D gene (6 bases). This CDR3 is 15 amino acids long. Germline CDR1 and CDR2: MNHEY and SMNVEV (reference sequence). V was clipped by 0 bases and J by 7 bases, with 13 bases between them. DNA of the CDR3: TGTGCCAGCAGTTTATCCGCGGGACTCCCTAATGAGCAGTTCTTC. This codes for CASSLSAGLPNEQFF.

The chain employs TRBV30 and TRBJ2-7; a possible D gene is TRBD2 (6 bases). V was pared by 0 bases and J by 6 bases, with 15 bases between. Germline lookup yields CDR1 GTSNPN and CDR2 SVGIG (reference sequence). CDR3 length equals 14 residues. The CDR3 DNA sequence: TGTGCCTGGAGTGTAGGAGGGGCCATCGGCGAGCAGTACTTC. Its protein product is CAWSVGGAIGEQYF.

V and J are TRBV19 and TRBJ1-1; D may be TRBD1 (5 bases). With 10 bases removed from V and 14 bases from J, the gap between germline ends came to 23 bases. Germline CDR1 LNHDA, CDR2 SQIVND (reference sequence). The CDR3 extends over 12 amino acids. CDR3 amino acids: CAIRWGSLGYFF. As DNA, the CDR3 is TGTGCCATCCGGTGGGGCTCCTTAGGGTACTTCTTT. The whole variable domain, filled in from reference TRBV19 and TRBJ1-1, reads DGGITQSPKYLFRKEGQNVTLSCEQNLNHDAMYWYRQDPGQGLRLIYYSQIVNDFQKGDIAEGYSVSREKKESFPLTVTSAQKNPTAFYLCAIRWGSLGYFFGQGTRLTVV.

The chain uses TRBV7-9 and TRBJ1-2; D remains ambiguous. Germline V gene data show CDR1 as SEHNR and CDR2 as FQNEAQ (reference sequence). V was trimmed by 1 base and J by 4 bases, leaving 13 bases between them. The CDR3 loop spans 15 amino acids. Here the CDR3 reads CASSLGATQSYGYTF. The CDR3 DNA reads TGTGCCAGCAGCTTAGGGGCCACACAGTCCTATGGCTACACCTTC.

CDR3 coding DNA: TGTGCCAGCAGCCCAGGCGGGGGAAATCAGCCCCAGCATTTT. It encodes CASSPGGGNQPQHF. The chain joins TRBV7-8 to TRBJ1-5; D is possibly TRBD1 (5 bases). Germline loops: CDR1 SGHVS, CDR2 FQNEAQ. There are 14 residues in the CDR3. The V end was cut by 5 bases, the J end by 4 bases, with 12 bases between.

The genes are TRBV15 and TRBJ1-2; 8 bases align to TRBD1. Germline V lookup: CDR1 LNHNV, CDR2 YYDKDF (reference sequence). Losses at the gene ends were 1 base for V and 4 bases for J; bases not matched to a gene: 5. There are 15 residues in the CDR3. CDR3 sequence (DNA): TGTGCCACCAGCAGAGGGACAGGGATGCCCTATGGCTACACCTTC. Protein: CATSRGTGMPYGYTF.

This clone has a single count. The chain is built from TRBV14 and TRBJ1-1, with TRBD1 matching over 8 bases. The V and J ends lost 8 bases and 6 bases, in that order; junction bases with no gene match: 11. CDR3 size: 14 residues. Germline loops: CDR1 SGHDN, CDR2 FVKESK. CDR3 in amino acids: CASCTGGLSPEAFF. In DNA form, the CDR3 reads TGTGCCAGCTGCACAGGGGGACTATCCCCTGAAGCTTTCTTT. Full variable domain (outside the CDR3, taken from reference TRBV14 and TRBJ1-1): EAGVTQFPSHSVIEKGQTVTLRCDPISGHDNLYWYRRVMGKEIKFLLHFVKESKQDESGMPNNRFLAERTGGTYSTLKVQPAELEDSGVYFCASCTGGLSPEAFFGQGTRLTVV.

CDR3: CASSLGGGMGGYTF. DNA of the CDR3: TGTGCCAGCAGTTTGGGTGGGGGGATGGGTGGCTACACCTTC. The V call is TRBV28, the J call TRBJ1-2; tentative D call: TRBD1 (5 bases). Trimming took off 3 bases at V and 7 bases at J, with 15 bases between the two ends. Germline V gives CDR1 MDHEN, CDR2 SYDVKM. The CDR3 contains 14 residues.

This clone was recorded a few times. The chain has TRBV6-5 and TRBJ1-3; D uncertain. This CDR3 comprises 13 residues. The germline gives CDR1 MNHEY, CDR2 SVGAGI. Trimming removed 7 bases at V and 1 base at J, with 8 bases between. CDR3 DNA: TGTGCCAGCAAAAGGGAGTCTGGAAACACCATATATTTT. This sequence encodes CASKRESGNTIYF.

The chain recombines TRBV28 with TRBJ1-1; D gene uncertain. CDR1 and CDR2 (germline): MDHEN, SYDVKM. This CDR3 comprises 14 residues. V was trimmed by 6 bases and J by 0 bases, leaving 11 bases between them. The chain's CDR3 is CASRASSVNTEAFF. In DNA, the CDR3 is TGTGCCAGCAGAGCGTCCTCGGTGAACACTGAAGCTTTCTTT.

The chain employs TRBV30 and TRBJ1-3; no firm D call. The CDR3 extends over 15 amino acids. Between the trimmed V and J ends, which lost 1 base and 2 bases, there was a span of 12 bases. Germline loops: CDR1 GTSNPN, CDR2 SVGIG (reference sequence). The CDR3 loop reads CAWSALGEAGNTIYF. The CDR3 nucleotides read TGTGCCTGGAGTGCCCTCGGGGAAGCTGGAAACACCATATATTTT.

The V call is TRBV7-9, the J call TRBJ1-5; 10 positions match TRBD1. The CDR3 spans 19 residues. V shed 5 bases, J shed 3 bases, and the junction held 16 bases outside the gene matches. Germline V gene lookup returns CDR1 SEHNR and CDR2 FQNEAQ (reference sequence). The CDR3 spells CASSAHGGQGRVDNQPQHF. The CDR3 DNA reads TGTGCCAGCAGCGCGCACGGGGGACAGGGGAGGGTTGACAATCAGCCCCAGCATTTT.

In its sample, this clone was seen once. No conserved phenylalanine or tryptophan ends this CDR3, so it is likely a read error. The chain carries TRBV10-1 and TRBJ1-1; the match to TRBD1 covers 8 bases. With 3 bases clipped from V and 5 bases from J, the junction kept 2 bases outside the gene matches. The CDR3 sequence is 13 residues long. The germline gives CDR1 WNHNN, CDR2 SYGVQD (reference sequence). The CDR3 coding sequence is TGCGCCAGCAGTGACCGACAGGGGACTGAAGCTTTCCTT. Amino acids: CASSDRQGTEAFL.

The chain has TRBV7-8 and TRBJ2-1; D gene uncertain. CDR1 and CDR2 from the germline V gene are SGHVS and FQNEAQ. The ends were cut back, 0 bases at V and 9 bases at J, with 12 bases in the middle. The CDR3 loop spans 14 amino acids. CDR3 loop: CASSLAPPPGEQFF. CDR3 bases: TGTGCCAGCAGCTTAGCGCCGCCACCCGGTGAGCAGTTCTTC.

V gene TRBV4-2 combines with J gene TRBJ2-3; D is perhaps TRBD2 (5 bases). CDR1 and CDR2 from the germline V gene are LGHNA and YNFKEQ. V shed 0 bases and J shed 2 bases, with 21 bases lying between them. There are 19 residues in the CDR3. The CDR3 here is CASSQDSFSLLEITDTQYF. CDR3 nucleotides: TGTGCCAGCAGCCAAGATTCTTTTAGTTTACTAGAGATCACAGATACGCAGTATTTT.

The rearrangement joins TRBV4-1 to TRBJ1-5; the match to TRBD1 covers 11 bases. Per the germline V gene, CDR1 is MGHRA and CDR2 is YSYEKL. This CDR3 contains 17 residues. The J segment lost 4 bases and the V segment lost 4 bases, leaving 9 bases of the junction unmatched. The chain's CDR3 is CASSPPDRGLRNQPQHF. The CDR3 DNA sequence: TGCGCCAGCAGCCCCCCGGACAGGGGGCTACGAAATCAGCCCCAGCATTTT.

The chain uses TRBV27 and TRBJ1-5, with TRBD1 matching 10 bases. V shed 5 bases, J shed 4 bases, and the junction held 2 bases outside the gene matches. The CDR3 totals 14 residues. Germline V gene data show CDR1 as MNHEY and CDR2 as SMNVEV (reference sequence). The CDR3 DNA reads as TGTGCCAGCAGTCCGGGACAGGGGAATCAGCCCCAGCATTTT. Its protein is CASSPGQGNQPQHF.

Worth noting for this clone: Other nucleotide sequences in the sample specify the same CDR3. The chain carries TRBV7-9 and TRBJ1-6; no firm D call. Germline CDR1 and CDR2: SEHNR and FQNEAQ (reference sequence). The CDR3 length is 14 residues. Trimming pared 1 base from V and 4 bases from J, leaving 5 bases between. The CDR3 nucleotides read TGTGCCAGCAGCTTAGAACAATATAATTCACCCCTCCACTTT. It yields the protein CASSLEQYNSPLHF. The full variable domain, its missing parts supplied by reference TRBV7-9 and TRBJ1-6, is DTGVSQNPRHKITKRGQNVTFRCDPISEHNRLYWYRQTLGQGPEFLTYFQNEAQLEKSRLLSDRFSAERPKGSFSTLEIQRTEQGDSAMYLCASSLEQYNSPLHFGNGTRLTVT.

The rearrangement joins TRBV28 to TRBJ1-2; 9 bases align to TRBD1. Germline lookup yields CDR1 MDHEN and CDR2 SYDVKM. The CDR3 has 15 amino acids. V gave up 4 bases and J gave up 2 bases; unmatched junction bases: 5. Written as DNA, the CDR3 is TGTGCCAGCAGTTCAACAGGGGGCGGAAACTATGGCTACACCTTC. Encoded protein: CASSSTGGGNYGYTF.

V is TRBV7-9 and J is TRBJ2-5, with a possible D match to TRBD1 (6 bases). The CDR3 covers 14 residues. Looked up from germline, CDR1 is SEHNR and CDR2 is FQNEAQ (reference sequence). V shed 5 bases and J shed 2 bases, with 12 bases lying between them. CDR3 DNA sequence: TGTGCCAGCAGCCGACAGGTCGAGCAAGAGACCCAGTACTTC. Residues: CASSRQVEQETQYF.